Listed below are T cell receptor beta chains from one sample, sequenced in a study of T-cell reconstitution after alpha-beta-depleted transplantation in children. From the PCR reads, TCRdb called clonotypes with MiXCR, one entry per CDR3 protein. This table has 190,000 or so distinct CDR3 sequences, roughly 6.5% appearing once. Sequencing was performed on PBMCs, taken before TCRalphabeta/CD19-depleted stem cell transplant. The receptors stem from a girl in the first two years of life with combined immunodeficiency, due to receive a stem cell transplant. Both conserved end residues are part of each CDR3. Sizes are listed as once, few, many, or a class for an expanded clone.

CASSLPKDSLDTQAFF 16 TRBJ1-1 few TRBV7-9
CATSRAPLKAYEQYF 15 TRBJ2-7 many TRBV15
CASSYSKGAALDEQFF 16 TRBJ2-1 many TRBV6-2/TRBV6-3
CSEEGRASGRDAGETQYF 18 TRBJ2-5 many TRBV29-1
CASSQGGPGKQFF 13 TRBJ2-1 many TRBV4-3
CASSLGQLLSTDTQYF 16 TRBJ2-3 many TRBV7-2
CASSLSAGVSTDTQYF 16 TRBJ2-3 many TRBV7-9
CAWRSLNTEAFF 12 TRBJ1-1 many TRBV30
CSALLGLSLPYEQYF 15 TRBJ2-7 many TRBV29-1
CATSGWGGNTGELFF 15 TRBJ2-2 many TRBV15
CASFDEETQYF 11 TRBJ2-5 many TRBV6-2/TRBV6-3
CASSFGFLDNYGYTF 15 TRBJ1-2 many TRBV12-3/TRBV12-4
CASSQEARSPYEQYF 15 TRBJ2-7 many TRBV3-1